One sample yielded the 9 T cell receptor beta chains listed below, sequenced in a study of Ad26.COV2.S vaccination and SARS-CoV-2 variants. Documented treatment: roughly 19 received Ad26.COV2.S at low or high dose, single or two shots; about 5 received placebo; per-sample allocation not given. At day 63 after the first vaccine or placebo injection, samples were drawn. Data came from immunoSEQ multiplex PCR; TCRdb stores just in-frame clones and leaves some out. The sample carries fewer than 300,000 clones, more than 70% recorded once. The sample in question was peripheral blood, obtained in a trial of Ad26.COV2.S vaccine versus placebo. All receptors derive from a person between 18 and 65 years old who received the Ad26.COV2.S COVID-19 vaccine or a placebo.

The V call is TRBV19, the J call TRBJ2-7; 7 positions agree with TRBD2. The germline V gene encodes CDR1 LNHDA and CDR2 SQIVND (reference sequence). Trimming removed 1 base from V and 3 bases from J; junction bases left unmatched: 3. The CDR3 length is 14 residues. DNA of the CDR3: TGTGCCAGTAGTATAGCTAGCGGACTCTACGAGCAGTACTTC. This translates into CASSIASGLYEQYF.

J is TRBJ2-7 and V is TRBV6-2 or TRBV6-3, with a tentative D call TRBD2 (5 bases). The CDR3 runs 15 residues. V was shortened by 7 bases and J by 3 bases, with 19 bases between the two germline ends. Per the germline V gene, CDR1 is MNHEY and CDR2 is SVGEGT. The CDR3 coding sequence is TGTGCCAGCAACCCCAGTGTCTCGGGGTTCTACGAGCAGTACTTC. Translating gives CASNPSVSGFYEQYF.

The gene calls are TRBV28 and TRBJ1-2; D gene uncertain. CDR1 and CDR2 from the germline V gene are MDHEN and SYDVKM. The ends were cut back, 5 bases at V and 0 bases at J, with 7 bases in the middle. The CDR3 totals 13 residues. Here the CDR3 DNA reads TGTGCCAGCAGTATACAGACTAACTATGGCTACACCTTC. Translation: CASSIQTNYGYTF.

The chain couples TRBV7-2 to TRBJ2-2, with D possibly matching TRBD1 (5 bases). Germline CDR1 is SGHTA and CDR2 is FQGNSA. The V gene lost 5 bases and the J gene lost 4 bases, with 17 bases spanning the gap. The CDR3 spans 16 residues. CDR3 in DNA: TGTGCCAGCAGCATATCGTCAGGGTTTGGCACCGGGGAGCTGTTTTTT. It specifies CASSISSGFGTGELFF.

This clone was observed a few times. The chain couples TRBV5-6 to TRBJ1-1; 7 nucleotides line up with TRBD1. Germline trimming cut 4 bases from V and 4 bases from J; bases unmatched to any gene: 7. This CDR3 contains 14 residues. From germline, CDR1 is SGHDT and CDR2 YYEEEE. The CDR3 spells CASSATGTVTEAFF. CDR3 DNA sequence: TGTGCCAGCAGCGCCACCGGGACAGTCACTGAAGCTTTCTTT. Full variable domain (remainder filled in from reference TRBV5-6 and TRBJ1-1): DAGVTQSPTHLIKTRGQQVTLRCSPKSGHDTVSWYQQALGQGPQFIFQYYEEEERQRGNFPDRFSGHQFPNYSSELNVNALLLGDSALYLCASSATGTVTEAFFGQGTRLTVV.

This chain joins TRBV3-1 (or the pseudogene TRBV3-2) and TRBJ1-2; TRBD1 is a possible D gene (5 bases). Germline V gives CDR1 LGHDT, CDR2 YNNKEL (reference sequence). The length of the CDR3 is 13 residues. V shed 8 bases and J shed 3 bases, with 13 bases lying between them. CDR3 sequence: CASHAGGDYGYTF. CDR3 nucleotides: TGTGCCAGCCATGCCGGGGGGGACTATGGCTACACCTTC.

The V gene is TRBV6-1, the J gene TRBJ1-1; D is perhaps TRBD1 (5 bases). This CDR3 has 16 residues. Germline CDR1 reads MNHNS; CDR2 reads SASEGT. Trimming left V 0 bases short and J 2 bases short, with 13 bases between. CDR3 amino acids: CASSEARGGLNTEAFF. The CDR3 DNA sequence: TGTGCCAGCAGTGAAGCGCGGGGGGGACTTAACACTGAAGCTTTCTTT.

DNA for the CDR3: TGTGCCTGGAGCATACAGGGGAAAGCTTTCTTT. Its protein is CAWSIQGKAFF. This sequence joins TRBV30 and TRBJ1-1, with TRBD1 matching over 7 bases. J was trimmed by 9 bases and V by 3 bases; bases with no gene match: 4. This CDR3 is built from 11 residues. Per the germline V gene, CDR1 is GTSNPN and CDR2 is SVGIG (reference sequence).

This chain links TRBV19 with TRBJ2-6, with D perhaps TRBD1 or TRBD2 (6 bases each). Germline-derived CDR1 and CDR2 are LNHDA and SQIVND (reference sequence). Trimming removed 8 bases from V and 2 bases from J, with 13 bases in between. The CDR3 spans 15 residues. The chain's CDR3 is CASLTGAAGANVLTF. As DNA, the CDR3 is TGTGCCAGTCTTACGGGGGCGGCTGGGGCCAACGTCCTGACTTTC. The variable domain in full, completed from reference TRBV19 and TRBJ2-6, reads DGGITQSPKYLFRKEGQNVTLSCEQNLNHDAMYWYRQDPGQGLRLIYYSQIVNDFQKGDIAEGYSVSREKKESFPLTVTSAQKNPTAFYLCASLTGAAGANVLTFGAGSRLTVL.